These 21 T cell receptor beta chains were sequenced from one sample in a study of control samples from healthy donors and cancer patients. Here immunoSEQ multiplex PCR was the method, and the copy in TCRdb shows in-frame clones only, minus some. In the table there are tens of thousands of clones, about nine tenths of which are singletons. The sequencing sample was made of blood. The receptors originated from a middle-aged man in good health.

CDR3 protein: CASSFSPSGTSYEQYF. CDR3 DNA: TGCGCCAGCAGCTTTAGCCCGTCCGGGACCTCCTACGAGCAGTACTTC. The rearrangement uses TRBV5-1 and TRBJ2-7, with D tentatively TRBD1 or TRBD2 (5 bases each). The CDR3 consists of 16 residues. V was shortened by 2 bases and J by 0 bases, with 15 bases between the two germline ends. In germline, CDR1 is SGHRS, CDR2 YFSETQ.

The chain carries TRBV7-2 and TRBJ2-5; D is possibly TRBD2 (5 bases). V gave up 2 bases and J gave up 0 bases, with 22 bases separating them. The CDR3 has 19 residues. The germline V gene has CDR1 SGHTA and CDR2 FQGNSA. For the CDR3, the DNA is TGTGCCAGCAGCTTAAGGGAGCCCAGAACTAATTCGTACCAAGAGACCCAGTACTTC. This codes for CASSLREPRTNSYQETQYF.

J is TRBJ1-1 and V is TRBV9; 7 bases agree with TRBD1. This CDR3 contains 14 residues. The V gene's germline CDR1 is SGDLS and CDR2 YYNGEE. The V segment lost 3 bases and the J segment 5 bases; nucleotides outside the gene matches: 7. The CDR3 nucleotides are TGTGCCAGCAGCGCCCAACAGGGGCGAACTGAAGCTTTCTTT. Amino acid sequence: CASSAQQGRTEAFF.

The V gene is TRBV6-6, the J gene TRBJ1-2; 9 positions match TRBD1. The V gene end was trimmed by 2 bases and the J gene end by 5 bases; junction bases not matched to a gene: 9. CDR1 MNHNY and CDR2 SVGAGI come from the germline V gene (reference sequence). This CDR3 is built from 16 residues. The CDR3, as DNA: TGTGCCAGCAGTTACCCAAAGCAACAGGGGGCATATGGCTACACCTTC. The encoded protein is CASSYPKQQGAYGYTF.

This clone has a handful of counts. The rearrangement links TRBV24-1 to TRBJ1-1; D remains ambiguous. The CDR3 is 15 residues long. The germline V gene encodes CDR1 KGHDR and CDR2 SFDVKD. The germline V and J ends were trimmed by 3 bases and 5 bases, with 15 bases remaining between them. This CDR3 reads CATSDTRGGRTEAFF. CDR3 sequence (DNA): TGTGCCACCAGTGATACTCGGGGAGGGAGGACTGAAGCTTTCTTT.

The V call is TRBV18, the J call TRBJ1-1; 9 positions match TRBD1. CDR1 and CDR2 from the germline V gene are KGHSH and LQKENI. The CDR3 sequence is 16 residues long. V trimming: 6 bases; J trimming: 10 bases; junction bases outside the gene matches: 18. The CDR3 region is CASSLLDSLRGQGAFF. The CDR3, as DNA: TGTGCCAGCTCTCTACTCGACAGTTTACGGGGACAGGGAGCTTTCTTT. Full variable domain (missing parts from reference TRBV18 and TRBJ1-1): NAGVMQNPRHLVRRRGQEARLRCSPMKGHSHVYWYRQLPEEGLKFMVYLQKENIIDESGMPKERFSAEFPKEGPSILRIQQVVRGDSAAYFCASSLLDSLRGQGAFFGQGTRLTVV.

The chain recombines TRBV6-6 with TRBJ2-3, with TRBD1 identical over 10 bases. There are 16 residues in the CDR3. Germline loops: CDR1 MNHNY, CDR2 SVGAGI (reference sequence). The junction had 1 base not matched to a gene; V was cut back by 0 bases and J by 1 base. The CDR3 DNA sequence: TGTGCCAGCAGTTACTCGGGGACAGGGGGCACAGATACGCAGTATTTT. It translates to CASSYSGTGGTDTQYF.

This chain connects TRBV5-1 to TRBJ2-7; D is unclear. Looked up from germline, CDR1 is SGHRS and CDR2 is YFSETQ. CDR3 length equals 14 residues. V lost 1 base and J 0 bases, leaving 8 bases between the germline ends. The CDR3 region has the DNA TGCGCCAGCAGCTTGTTGTCCCACTCCTACGAGCAGTACTTC. Protein sequence: CASSLLSHSYEQYF.

CDR3 residues: CASRTLAGRGEQYF. Written as DNA, the CDR3 is TGTGCCAGCAGAACCCTAGCGGGGAGGGGCGAGCAGTACTTC. V and J are TRBV2 and TRBJ2-7; TRBD2 aligns across 9 bases. CDR3 length: 14 amino acids. J gave up 6 bases and V 6 bases, and 9 bases lay outside the gene matches. Germline V gene lookup returns CDR1 SNHLY and CDR2 FYNNEI.

The V gene is TRBV6-1, the J gene TRBJ1-2; no firm D call. Germline V gene sequence: CDR1 MNHNS, CDR2 SASEGT. V was trimmed by 3 bases and J by 4 bases, leaving 15 bases between them. The CDR3 sequence is 15 residues long. The CDR3 is CASSDWRLRSYGYTF. The CDR3 nucleotides read TGTGCCAGCAGTGATTGGCGCCTTCGGAGCTATGGCTACACCTTC.

The V gene is TRBV29-1, the J gene TRBJ2-7; D may be TRBD2 (6 bases). Germline values: CDR1 SQVTM, CDR2 ANQGSEA. This CDR3 is 15 amino acids long. Trimming removed 4 bases from V and 7 bases from J, with 23 bases in between. The CDR3 loop is CSVATGTGAFLEQYF. CDR3 bases: TGCAGCGTTGCGACCGGGACGGGAGCTTTTCTGGAGCAGTACTTC.

The rearrangement joins TRBV19 to TRBJ1-4; perhaps TRBD1 as D (5 bases). There are 14 residues in the CDR3. V lost 1 base to trimming and J lost 4 bases, with 7 bases between them. CDR1 is LNHDA, CDR2 SQIVND, per germline (reference sequence). As DNA, the CDR3 is TGTGCCAGTAGTATAGCTCAGGGTAATGAAAAACTGTTTTTT. Protein product: CASSIAQGNEKLFF.

The DNA for the CDR3 is TGTGCCAGCAGTCTGGACGTTAACTATGGCTACACCTTC. This encodes CASSLDVNYGYTF. The genes are TRBV2 and TRBJ1-2; D uncertain. The ends were cut back, 5 bases at V and 1 base at J, with 8 bases in the middle. Germline assignment: CDR1 SNHLY and CDR2 FYNNEI. The CDR3 runs 13 residues.

The V gene is TRBV6-5, the J gene TRBJ2-7; TRBD2 aligns across 9 bases. Losses at the gene ends were 9 bases for V and 4 bases for J; bases not matched to a gene: 10. Germline lookup yields CDR1 MNHEY and CDR2 SVGAGI. The CDR3 sequence is 14 residues long. CDR3 in DNA: TGTGCCAGTGCAACCGGGACTAGCCTATACGAGCAGTACTTC. Translated, it gives CASATGTSLYEQYF.

The CDR3 loop reads CASSRDRGQPQHF. CDR3 nucleotides: TGCGCCAGCAGTCGGGACAGGGGTCAGCCCCAGCATTTT. This chain connects TRBV10-2 to TRBJ1-5; TRBD1 aligns across 10 bases. This CDR3 region has 13 residues. Germline V gene data show CDR1 as WSHSY and CDR2 as SAAADI. V shed 5 bases and J 6 bases; nucleotides not matched to a gene: 1.

The chain employs TRBV20-1 and TRBJ1-2, with D hard to call. V lost 5 bases and J 6 bases, leaving 10 bases between the germline ends. The CDR3 consists of 11 residues. Germline V gives CDR1 DFQATT, CDR2 SNEGSKA (reference sequence). CDR3 nucleotide sequence: TGCAGTGCTGGAAGGACGGATGGCTACACCTTC. This sequence encodes CSAGRTDGYTF.

The chain has TRBV18 and TRBJ1-1; D is uncertain. V lost 2 bases and J lost 1, with 11 bases in between. Germline V CDR1 and CDR2: KGHSH, LQKENI. The CDR3 consists of 15 residues. Written as DNA, the CDR3 is TGTGCCAGCTCACCAAGAGGCAGCTCGAACACTGAAGCTTTCTTT. Amino acid sequence: CASSPRGSSNTEAFF.

The rearrangement uses TRBV5-1 and TRBJ2-1; perhaps TRBD1 as D (6 bases). Germline V gene lookup returns CDR1 SGHRS and CDR2 YFSETQ. V was clipped by 0 bases and J by 6 bases, with 10 bases between them. CDR3 length equals 14 residues. The CDR3, as DNA: TGCGCCAGCAGCTTGGGACAGGCGATCAATGAGCAGTTCTTC. Its protein is CASSLGQAINEQFF.

The CDR3 sequence: CASSLRDTQGYTF. The CDR3 DNA reads TGTGCCAGCAGCTTAAGGGACACCCAAGGCTACACCTTC. This rearrangement joins TRBV7-2 to TRBJ1-2; TRBD1 is a possible D gene (6 bases). The CDR3 length is 13 residues. Germline V lookup: CDR1 SGHTA, CDR2 FQGNSA. The V gene lost 2 bases and the J gene lost 8 bases, with 12 bases spanning the gap.

CDR3 sequence reads: CASWRGGYTEAFF. DNA for the CDR3: TGTGCCAGTTGGCGCGGGGGATACACTGAAGCTTTCTTT. The chain employs TRBV6-5 and TRBJ1-1; D might be TRBD1 (5 bases). Per the germline V gene, CDR1 is MNHEY and CDR2 is SVGAGI. The CDR3 consists of 13 residues. V dropped 9 bases and J dropped 3 bases, with 14 bases sitting between them.

The chain links TRBV12-5 to TRBJ2-2; 11 bases fit TRBD2. J gave up 5 bases and V 1 base, and 6 bases lay outside the gene matches. The germline V gene has CDR1 LGHNT and CDR2 FRNRAP. The CDR3 is 17 amino acids. CDR3 residues: CASGLGSGTSGTGELFF. CDR3 DNA: TGTGCTAGTGGTTTGGGCTCCGGGACTAGCGGTACCGGGGAGCTGTTTTTT.